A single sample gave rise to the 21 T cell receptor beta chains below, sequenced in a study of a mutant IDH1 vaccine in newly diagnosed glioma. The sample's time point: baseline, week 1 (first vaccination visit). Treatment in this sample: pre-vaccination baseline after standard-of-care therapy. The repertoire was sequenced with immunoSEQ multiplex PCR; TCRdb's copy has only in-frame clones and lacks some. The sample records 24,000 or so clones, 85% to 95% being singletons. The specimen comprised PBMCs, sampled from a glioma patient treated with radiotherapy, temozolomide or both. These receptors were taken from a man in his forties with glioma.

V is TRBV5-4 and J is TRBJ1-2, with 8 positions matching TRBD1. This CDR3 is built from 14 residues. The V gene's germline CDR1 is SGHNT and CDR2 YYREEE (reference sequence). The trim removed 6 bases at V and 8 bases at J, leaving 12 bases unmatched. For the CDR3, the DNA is TGTGCCAGCATCAATAGAGGACAGGGTTTCGGCTACACCTTC. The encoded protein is CASINRGQGFGYTF. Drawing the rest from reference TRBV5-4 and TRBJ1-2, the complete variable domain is ETGVTQSPTHLIKTRGQQVTLRCSSQSGHNTVSWYQQALGQGPQFIFQYYREEENGRGNFPPRFSGLQFPNYSSELNVNALELDDSALYLCASINRGQGFGYTFGSGTRLTVV.

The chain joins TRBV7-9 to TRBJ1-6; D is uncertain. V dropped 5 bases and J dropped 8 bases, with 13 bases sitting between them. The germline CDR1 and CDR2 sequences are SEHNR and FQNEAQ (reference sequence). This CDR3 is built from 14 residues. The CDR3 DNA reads TGTGCCAGCAGCACTAGTACCGTTTATTCACCCCTCCACTTT. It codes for CASSTSTVYSPLHF.

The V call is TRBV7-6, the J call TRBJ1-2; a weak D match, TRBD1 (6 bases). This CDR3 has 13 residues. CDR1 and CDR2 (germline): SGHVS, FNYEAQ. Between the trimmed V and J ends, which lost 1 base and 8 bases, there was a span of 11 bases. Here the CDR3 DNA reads TGTGCCAGCAGCTTAGGGGACAAAGACGGCTACACCTTC. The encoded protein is CASSLGDKDGYTF.

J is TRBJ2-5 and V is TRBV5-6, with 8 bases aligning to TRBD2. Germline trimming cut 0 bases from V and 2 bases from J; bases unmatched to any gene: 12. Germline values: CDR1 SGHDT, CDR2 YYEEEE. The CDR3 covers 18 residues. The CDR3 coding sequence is TGTGCCAGCAGCTTGGTAGGGCTCACGGGAGGGCCGCAAGAGACCCAGTACTTC. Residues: CASSLVGLTGGPQETQYF. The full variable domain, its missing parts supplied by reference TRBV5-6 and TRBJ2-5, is DAGVTQSPTHLIKTRGQQVTLRCSPKSGHDTVSWYQQALGQGPQFIFQYYEEEERQRGNFPDRFSGHQFPNYSSELNVNALLLGDSALYLCASSLVGLTGGPQETQYFGPGTRLLVL.

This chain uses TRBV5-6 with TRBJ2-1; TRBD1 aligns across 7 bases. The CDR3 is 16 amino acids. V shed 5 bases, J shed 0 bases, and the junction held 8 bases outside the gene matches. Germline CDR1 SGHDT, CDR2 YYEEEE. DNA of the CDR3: TGTGCCAGCAGGCTTCGACAGGGCCACTCCTACAATGAGCAGTTCTTC. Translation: CASRLRQGHSYNEQFF.

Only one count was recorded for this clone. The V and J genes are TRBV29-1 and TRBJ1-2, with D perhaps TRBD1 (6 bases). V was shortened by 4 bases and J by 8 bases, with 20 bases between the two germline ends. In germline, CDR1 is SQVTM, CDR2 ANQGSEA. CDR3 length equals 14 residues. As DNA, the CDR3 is TGCAGCGTTGTGGTGGGTCGGGGGGCGGAGGGCTACACCTTC. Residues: CSVVVGRGAEGYTF.

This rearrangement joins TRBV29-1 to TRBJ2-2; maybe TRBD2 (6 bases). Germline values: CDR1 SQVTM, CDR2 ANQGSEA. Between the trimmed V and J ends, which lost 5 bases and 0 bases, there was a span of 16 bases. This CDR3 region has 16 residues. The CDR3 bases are TGCAGCGTTAACTCGAGGGACTTCGCGAACACCGGGGAGCTGTTTTTT. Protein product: CSVNSRDFANTGELFF.

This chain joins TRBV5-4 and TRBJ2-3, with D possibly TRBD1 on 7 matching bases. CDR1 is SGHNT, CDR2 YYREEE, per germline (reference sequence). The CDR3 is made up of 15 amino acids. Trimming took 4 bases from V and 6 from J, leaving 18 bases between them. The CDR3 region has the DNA TGTGCCAGCAGCACCCGACAGGGAGGCGGGGATACGCAGTATTTT. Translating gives CASSTRQGGGDTQYF.

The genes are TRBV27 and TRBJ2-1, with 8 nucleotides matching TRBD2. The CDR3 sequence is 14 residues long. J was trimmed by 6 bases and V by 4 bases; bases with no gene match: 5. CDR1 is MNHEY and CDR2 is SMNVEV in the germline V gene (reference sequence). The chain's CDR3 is CASSSTSGLNEQFF. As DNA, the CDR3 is TGTGCCAGCAGTTCCACTAGCGGTCTCAATGAGCAGTTCTTC.

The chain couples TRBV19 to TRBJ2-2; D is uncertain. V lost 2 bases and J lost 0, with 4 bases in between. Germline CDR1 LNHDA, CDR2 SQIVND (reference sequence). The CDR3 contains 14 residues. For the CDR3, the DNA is TGTGCCAGTAGTATATTGACGAACACCGGGGAGCTGTTTTTT. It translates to CASSILTNTGELFF.

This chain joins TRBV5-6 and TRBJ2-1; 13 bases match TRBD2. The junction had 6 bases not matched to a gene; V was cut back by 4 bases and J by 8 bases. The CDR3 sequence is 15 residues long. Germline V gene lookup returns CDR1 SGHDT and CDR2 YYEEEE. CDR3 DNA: TGTGCCAGCAGCCTGGGACTAGCGGGGAGGGATGAGCAGTTCTTC. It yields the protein CASSLGLAGRDEQFF.

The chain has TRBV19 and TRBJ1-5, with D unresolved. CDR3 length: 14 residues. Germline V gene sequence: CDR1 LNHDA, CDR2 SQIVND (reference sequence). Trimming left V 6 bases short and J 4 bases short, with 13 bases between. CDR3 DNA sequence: TGTGCCAGTAGCGTTTCTTCGGGGAATCAGCCCCAGCATTTT. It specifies CASSVSSGNQPQHF.

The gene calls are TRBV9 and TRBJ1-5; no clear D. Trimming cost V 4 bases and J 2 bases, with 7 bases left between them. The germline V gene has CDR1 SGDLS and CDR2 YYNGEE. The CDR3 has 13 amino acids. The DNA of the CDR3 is TGTGCCAGCAGCCGTAGCGGCAATCAGCCCCAGCATTTT. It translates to CASSRSGNQPQHF.

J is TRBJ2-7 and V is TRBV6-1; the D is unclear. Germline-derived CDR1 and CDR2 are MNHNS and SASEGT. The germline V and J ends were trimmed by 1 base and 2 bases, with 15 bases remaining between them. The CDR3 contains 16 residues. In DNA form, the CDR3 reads TGTGCCAGCAGTGAAGGAAGGGCCCCCAGGACCTACGAGCAGTACTTC. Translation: CASSEGRAPRTYEQYF.

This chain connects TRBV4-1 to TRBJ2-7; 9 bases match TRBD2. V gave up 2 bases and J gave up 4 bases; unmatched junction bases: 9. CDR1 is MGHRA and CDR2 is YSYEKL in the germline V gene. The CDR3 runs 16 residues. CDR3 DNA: TGCGCCAGCAGCCAACTATCACGACTAGCGGAGTACGAGCAGTACTTC. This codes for CASSQLSRLAEYEQYF.

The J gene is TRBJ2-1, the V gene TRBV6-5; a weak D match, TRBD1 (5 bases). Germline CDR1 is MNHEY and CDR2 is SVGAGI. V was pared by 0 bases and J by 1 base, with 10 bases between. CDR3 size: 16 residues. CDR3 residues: CASSYSQGWSYNEQFF. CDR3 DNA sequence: TGTGCCAGCAGTTACTCGCAGGGTTGGTCCTACAATGAGCAGTTCTTC.

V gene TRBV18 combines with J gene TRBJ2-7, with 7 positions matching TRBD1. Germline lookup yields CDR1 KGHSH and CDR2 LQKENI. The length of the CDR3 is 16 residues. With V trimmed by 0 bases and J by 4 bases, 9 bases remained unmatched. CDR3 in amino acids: CASSPPVGTAPYEQYF. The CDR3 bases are TGTGCCAGCTCACCACCAGTCGGGACAGCCCCTTACGAGCAGTACTTC.

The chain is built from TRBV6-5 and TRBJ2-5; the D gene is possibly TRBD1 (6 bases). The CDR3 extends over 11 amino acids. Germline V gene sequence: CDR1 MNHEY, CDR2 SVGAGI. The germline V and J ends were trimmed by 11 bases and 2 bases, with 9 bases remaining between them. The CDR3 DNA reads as TGTGCCCCGGGACAACAAGAGACCCAGTACTTC. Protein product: CAPGQQETQYF.

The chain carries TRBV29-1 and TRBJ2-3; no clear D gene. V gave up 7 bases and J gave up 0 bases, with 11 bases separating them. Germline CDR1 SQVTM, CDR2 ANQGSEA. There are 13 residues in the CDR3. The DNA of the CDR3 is TGCAGCGCCTCATACACTAGCACAGATACGCAGTATTTT. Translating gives CSASYTSTDTQYF.

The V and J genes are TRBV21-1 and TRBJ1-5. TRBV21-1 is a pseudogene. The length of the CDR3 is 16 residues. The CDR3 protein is CASRDRLHWHHQPQHF. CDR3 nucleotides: TGTGCCAGCAGAGATCGGCTACATTGGCATCATCAGCCCCAGCATTTT.

CDR3 DNA sequence: TGCGCCAGCAGCTTAGCGGGGGGTGGCACAGATACGCAGTATTTT. Protein product: CASSLAGGGTDTQYF. The V gene is TRBV5-1, the J gene TRBJ2-3, with 9 positions matching TRBD2. Germline CDR1 SGHRS, CDR2 YFSETQ. The trim removed 2 bases at V and 1 base at J, leaving 2 bases unmatched. The CDR3 covers 15 residues.